The 7 T cell receptor beta chains given below trace back to one sample, sequenced in a study of cytomegalovirus exposure and HLA in healthy donors. 60 Vbeta and 13 Jbeta primers were used in PCR. The repertoire was sequenced with immunoSEQ multiplex PCR; TCRdb's copy has only in-frame clones and lacks some. The sample has roughly 200,000 clones, roughly 74% seen once. What was sequenced was PBMCs. The receptors derive from a woman aged 30 to 39 in good health and CMV-seropositive.

The chain joins TRBV7-2 to TRBJ2-3; TRBD2 aligns across 12 bases. Trimming took 0 bases from V and 7 from J; bases not matched to a gene: 5. The length of the CDR3 is 16 residues. Germline CDR1 SGHTA, CDR2 FQGNSA. Here the CDR3 reads CASSLASSGRGHTQYF. The CDR3 DNA reads as TGTGCCAGCAGCTTAGCCTCTAGCGGGAGGGGTCATACGCAGTATTTT.

V gene TRBV25-1 combines with J gene TRBJ2-2, with 8 bases fitting TRBD2. This CDR3 has 15 amino acids. The germline CDR1 and CDR2 sequences are MGHDK and SYGVNS. V lost 2 bases and J lost 7; bases outside the gene matches: 6. DNA for the CDR3: TGTGCCAGCAGTGAACTCGGGGGGGCCGGCGGGGAGCTGTTTTTT. This gives the protein CASSELGGAGGELFF.

The chain has TRBV7-2 and TRBJ2-2, with D maybe TRBD1 (6 bases). CDR1 is SGHTA, CDR2 FQGNSA, per germline. The CDR3 contains 16 residues. V lost 0 bases and J lost 4, with 12 bases in between. CDR3 in amino acids: CASSLAGARGTGELFF. CDR3 DNA: TGTGCCAGCAGCTTAGCGGGGGCACGGGGCACCGGGGAGCTGTTTTTT.

This chain links TRBV7-9 with TRBJ1-2, with D hard to call. Trimming shortened V by 7 bases and J by 2 bases, and 8 bases separated the two germline ends. The CDR3 is 12 amino acids. Germline values: CDR1 SEHNR, CDR2 FQNEAQ (reference sequence). The CDR3 spells CASTGGNYGYTF. The CDR3 DNA reads as TGTGCCAGCACCGGCGGCAACTATGGCTACACCTTC.

The V and J genes are TRBV10-1 and TRBJ2-5; TRBD1 matches at 9 bases. The J call could be wrong; TRBJ2-7 is a better fit for the DNA end. Germline assignment: CDR1 WNHNN and CDR2 SYGVQD (reference sequence). This CDR3 has 14 residues. The CDR3 region has the DNA TGCGCCAGCGTCACGGGACAGGGCCTCTACGAGCAGTACTTC. This encodes CASVTGQGLYEQYF.

The chain uses TRBV5-6 and TRBJ1-2; D is ambiguous. Trimming removed 1 base from V and 2 bases from J, with 12 bases in between. CDR1 is SGHDT and CDR2 is YYEEEE in the germline V gene. CDR3 length: 15 residues. The DNA of the CDR3 is TGTGCCAGCAGCTTGTCGGCAGGCCCCAACTATGGCTACACCTTC. Translated, it gives CASSLSAGPNYGYTF.

This clone was picked up one time. The chain combines TRBV30 with TRBJ2-7, with 7 bases matching TRBD1. The CDR3 is 16 amino acids. J gave up 2 bases and V 3 bases, and 13 bases lay outside the gene matches. Germline V gene data show CDR1 as GTSNPN and CDR2 as SVGIG (reference sequence). CDR3 nucleotide sequence: TGTGCCTGGAGACAACGGCGGCAGGGGGTCGCCTACGAGCAGTACTTC. It encodes CAWRQRRQGVAYEQYF.